This T cell receptor (beta chain) was captured by sequencing in a study of blood T cell repertoires in COVID-19 (dated by TCRdb to about 2020). With respect to the entire study: Samples covering the acute and convalescent phases of COVID-19 were provided by collaborators in the United States, Italy and Spain. HLA class I and class II types, where available, came from metadata supplied by the sample provider rather than from assay-based typing. The prospective study material was composed of cDNA or gDNA derived from T cells, B-cell-depleted T cells, or PBMCs. The sample metadata nearly always contained a de-identified subject ID, COVID-19 status, age in years and sex. Subjects who had been exposed to COVID-19, were actively infected with it, or had recovered from it provided the deeply sampled blood TCRbeta repertoires that made up the dataset. The repertoires were released in a freely available public database intended as a resource for research on the immune response to SARS-CoV-2. Samples were obtained from the ongoing ImmuneRACE study (first 160 participants) and from about 1,300 subjects provided by 6 global collaborators.

TCRbeta CDR3 regions were amplified from genomic DNA using the immunoSEQ Assay, a bias-controlled multiplex PCR. Per the authors' processing: Within the assay, amplification of reference gene primers was used to estimate how many nucleated cells each sample contained. To quantify the absolute abundance of each unique TCRbeta CDR3 rearrangement, sequence reads were collapsed and filtered. For each sample, productive Simpson clonality was calculated as the square root of Simpson's diversity index over productive rearrangements. TCRdb mirrors the immuneACCESS table, restricted to in-frame sequences. Some clones are absent from its copies; in checked studies, under half trace to an unresolved V gene, and the reason for the others is unknown. The V and J calls and clone size are taken from that table; D and trimming were inferred from the DNA. The sample table shows about 190,000 clones, and roughly 85% are seen once. The ten largest clones represent 4.5% to 5% of the sample.

Summary of the overall study and its limitations: How much clinical and demographic metadata was included differed by source and by participant, and the metadata was provided uncurated.

Comments on this clone: Its cognate antigen has yet to be identified. Per-base quality was not reported, and no clone a single base away is much larger than it.

From a lookup of the germline V gene, CDR1 and CDR2 are MGHDK and SYGVNS. The CDR3, from cysteine to phenylalanine, totals 15 residues. The only DNA kept is the CDR3, 45 bases in frame from the first base. V lost 4 bases and J lost 6 bases, and the count of bases not matched to a germline gene is 9. Whole blood was collected in K2EDTA tubes by collaborating institutions according to the institutions' own protocols. Collaborator samples were shipped for TCRbeta analysis as frozen whole blood, isolated PBMCs, or DNA extracted from either sample type. The chain links TRBV25-1 with TRBJ1-1; 9 central bases correspond to TRBD1. The sequence was obtained from a woman aged 80 or over with acute or convalescent COVID-19. The sequenced material came from peripheral blood. The CDR3 is CASSASQGALAEAFF. The nucleotide sequence is TGTGCCAGCAGTGCTTCACAGGGGGCGTTGGCTGAAGCTTTCTTT. The CDR3 plus the reference TRBV25-1 and TRBJ1-1 genes for the other parts give the full variable domain: EADIYQTPRYLVIGTGKKITLECSQTMGHDKMYWYQQDPGMELHLIHYSYGVNSTEKGDLSSESTVSRIRTEHFPLTLESARPSHTSQYLCASSASQGALAEAFFGQGTRLTVV.